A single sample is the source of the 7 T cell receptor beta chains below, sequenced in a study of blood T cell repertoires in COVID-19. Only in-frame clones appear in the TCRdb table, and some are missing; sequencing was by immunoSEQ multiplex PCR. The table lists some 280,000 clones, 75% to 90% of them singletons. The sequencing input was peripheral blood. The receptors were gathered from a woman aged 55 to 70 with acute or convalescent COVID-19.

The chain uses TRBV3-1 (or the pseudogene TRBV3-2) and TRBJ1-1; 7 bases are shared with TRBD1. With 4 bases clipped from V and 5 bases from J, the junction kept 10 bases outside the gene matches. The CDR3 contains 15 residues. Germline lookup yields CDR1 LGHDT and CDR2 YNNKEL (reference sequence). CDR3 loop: CASSPPRGGKTEAFF. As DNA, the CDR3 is TGTGCCAGCAGCCCCCCCCGAGGGGGCAAGACTGAAGCTTTCTTT.

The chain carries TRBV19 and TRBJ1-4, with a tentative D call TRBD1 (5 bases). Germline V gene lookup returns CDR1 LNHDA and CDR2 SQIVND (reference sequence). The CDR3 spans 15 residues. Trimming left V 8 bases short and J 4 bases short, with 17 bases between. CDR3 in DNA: TGTGCCAGTCGTGGCCTTACAGGACATAATGAAAAACTGTTTTTT. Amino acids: CASRGLTGHNEKLFF.

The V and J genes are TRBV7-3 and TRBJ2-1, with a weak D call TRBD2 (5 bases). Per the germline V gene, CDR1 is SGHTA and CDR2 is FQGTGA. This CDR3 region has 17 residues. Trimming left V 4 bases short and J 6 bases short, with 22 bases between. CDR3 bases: TGTGCCAGCAGCTCTACTTCCGGGCCGGGAAGGGTCAATGAGCAGTTCTTC. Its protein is CASSSTSGPGRVNEQFF.

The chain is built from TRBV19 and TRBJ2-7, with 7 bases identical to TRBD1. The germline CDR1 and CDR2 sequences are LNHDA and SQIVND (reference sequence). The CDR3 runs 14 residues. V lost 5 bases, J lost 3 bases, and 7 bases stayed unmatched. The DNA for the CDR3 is TGTGCCAGTAGTGAAGACAGGGATCACTACGAGCAGTACTTC. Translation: CASSEDRDHYEQYF. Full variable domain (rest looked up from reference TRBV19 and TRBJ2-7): DGGITQSPKYLFRKEGQNVTLSCEQNLNHDAMYWYRQDPGQGLRLIYYSQIVNDFQKGDIAEGYSVSREKKESFPLTVTSAQKNPTAFYLCASSEDRDHYEQYFGPGTRLTVT.

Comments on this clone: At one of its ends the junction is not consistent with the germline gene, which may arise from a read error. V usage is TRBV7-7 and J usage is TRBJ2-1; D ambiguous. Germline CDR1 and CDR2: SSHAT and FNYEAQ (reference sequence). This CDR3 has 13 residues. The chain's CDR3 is CASSLVQNNEQFF. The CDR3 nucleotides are TGTGCTAGCAGCTTAGTCCAAAACAATGAGCAGTTCTTC.

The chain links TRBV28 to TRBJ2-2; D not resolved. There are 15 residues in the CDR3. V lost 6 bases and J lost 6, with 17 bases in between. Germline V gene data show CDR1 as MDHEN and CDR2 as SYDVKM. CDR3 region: CASRVSRSVAGELFF. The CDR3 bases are TGTGCCAGCAGAGTGTCTAGGTCGGTAGCCGGGGAGCTGTTTTTT.

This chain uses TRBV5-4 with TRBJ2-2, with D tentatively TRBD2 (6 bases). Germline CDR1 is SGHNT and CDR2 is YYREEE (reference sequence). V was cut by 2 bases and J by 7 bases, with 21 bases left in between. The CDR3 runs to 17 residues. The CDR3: CASSFPGSKRGGGELFF. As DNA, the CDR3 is TGTGCCAGCAGCTTCCCCGGTTCGAAGAGGGGAGGCGGGGAGCTGTTTTTT.